This entry is about one T cell receptor beta chain. This sample is drawn from a study of blood T cell repertoires in COVID-19. At the level of the study: Samples of COVID-19 (acute and convalescent) were obtained from the United States, Italy and Spain. Sample material is recorded as cDNA or gDNA derived from T cells, B-cell-depleted T cells, or PBMCs.

How the authors handled the data: Reference gene primer amplification in the assay estimated nucleated cell counts. Sequenced by immunoSEQ multiplex PCR; TCRdb stores in-frame clones only, minus some. From that table come the V and J calls and clone size; the DNA was used to work out D and trimming. Among fewer than 200,000 clones listed, roughly 82% were seen once. The germline V gene has CDR1 SGHKS and CDR2 YYEKEE (reference sequence). The length of the CDR3 is 13 residues. Between the trimmed V and J ends, which lost 2 bases and 4 bases, there was a span of 9 bases. Seattle's cohort entered during active infection and was followed longitudinally.

This TCR came from a woman aged 60 to 75 with COVID-19, enrolled during active disease. The sample comprised peripheral blood. The chain links TRBV5-5 to TRBJ1-1, with D unclear. The CDR3 is CASSFSTGTEAFF. The DNA of the CDR3 is TGTGCCAGCAGCTTCTCTACGGGCACTGAAGCTTTCTTT.